The present T cell receptor beta chain was sequenced within a study of CD8+ T cells in alopecia areata. Cells that came from pooled cutaneous lymph nodes were sorted using CD4, CD8alpha, NKG2D, NKG2ACE and other markers. Reverse transcription of extracted RNA yielded cDNA, which provided the sequencing template. Assay: immunoSEQ multiplex PCR; the TCRdb copy retains only in-frame clones and omits some. In total the sample includes 200,000 to 300,000 clones, none of them seen once. Germline V gene sequence: CDR1 NSHNY, CDR2 SYGAGN. There are 14 residues in the CDR3. Trimming cost V 4 bases and J 3 bases; bases outside gene matches: 4. Worth noting for this clone: Genes and germline come from the mouse. With the read ending 4 residues before the CDR3 end, the germline J gene is used to fill in that end.

What was sequenced was CD4+ T cells sorted from a lymph node. The chain recombines TRBV13-1 with TRBJ1-1, with TRBD1 matching 9 bases. The receptor was derived from a C3H/HeJ mouse with alopecia areata. These mice share the MHC haplotype H2-k. The CDR3 loop reads CASSLRDRDTEVFF. The sequenced part of the CDR3 DNA is TGTGCCAGCAGTCTCCGGGACAGGGACACA.